The 24 T cell receptor beta chains below come from one sample, sequenced in a study of cytomegalovirus exposure and HLA in healthy donors. Researchers ran the PCR with 60 Vbeta and 13 Jbeta primers. This table comes from immunoSEQ multiplex PCR, and its TCRdb copy is limited to in-frame clones, with some not included. Of 150,000 to 200,000 clones in the sample, about 80% were seen once. The sample comprised PBMCs. The receptors derive from a man younger than 35 in good health and CMV-seropositive.

V is TRBV9 and J is TRBJ2-2, with 7 bases lining up with TRBD2. Trimming cost V 2 bases and J 7 bases; bases outside gene matches: 5. Germline loops: CDR1 SGDLS, CDR2 YYNGEE. This CDR3 spans 14 amino acids. The CDR3 sequence is CASSVRLAGGELFF. The CDR3 coding sequence is TGTGCCAGCAGCGTGAGACTAGCAGGCGGGGAGCTGTTTTTT.

The genes are TRBV7-6 and TRBJ1-1; D gene ambiguous. Germline values: CDR1 SGHVS, CDR2 FNYEAQ. V lost 2 bases, J lost 5 bases, and 9 bases lay in between. There are 13 residues in the CDR3. The CDR3 loop is CASSLQVRTEAFF. The CDR3 DNA is TGTGCCAGCAGCTTACAGGTCCGGACTGAAGCTTTCTTT.

CDR3 coding DNA: TGTGCCAGCAGCGCGGGCCTGGGACAGGTAAGTCCCTACGAGCAGTACTTC. It specifies CASSAGLGQVSPYEQYF. The gene calls are TRBV9 and TRBJ2-7; TRBD1 matches at 8 bases. The CDR3 has 17 amino acids. Trimming at V came to 3 bases and at J to 2 bases, leaving 13 bases not matched to a gene. Germline V gives CDR1 SGDLS, CDR2 YYNGEE.

This chain links TRBV5-6 with TRBJ1-2, with 7 positions matching TRBD1. CDR3 size: 16 residues. J gave up 4 bases and V 3 bases, and 12 bases lay outside the gene matches. Germline loops: CDR1 SGHDT, CDR2 YYEEEE. CDR3 in amino acids: CASSSTRQGRAYGYTF. The CDR3 DNA sequence: TGTGCCAGCAGCTCAACCCGACAGGGACGTGCCTATGGCTACACCTTC.

The chain joins TRBV5-1 to TRBJ2-5, with a possible D match to TRBD2 (7 bases). The CDR3 runs 13 residues. Germline V gene sequence: CDR1 SGHRS, CDR2 YFSETQ. V was pared by 6 bases and J by 5 bases, with 14 bases between. In DNA form, the CDR3 reads TGCGCCAGCACCTGGACTAGGGGGGAGACCCAGTACTTC. Protein: CASTWTRGETQYF. Using reference TRBV5-1 and TRBJ2-5 for the parts outside the CDR3, the full variable domain is KAGVTQTPRYLIKTRGQQVTLSCSPISGHRSVSWYQQTPGQGLQFLFEYFSETQRNKGNFPGRFSGRQFSNSRSEMNVSTLELGDSALYLCASTWTRGETQYFGPGTRLLVL.

V is TRBV9 and J is TRBJ2-7, with 9 bases matching TRBD1. V shed 7 bases and J 7 bases; nucleotides not matched to a gene: 6. CDR3 length equals 12 residues. CDR1 SGDLS and CDR2 YYNGEE come from the germline V gene. The DNA for the CDR3 is TGTGCCAGCGGAGACGGGACAGGGGAGCAGTACTTC. This codes for CASGDGTGEQYF.

This chain links TRBV6-5 with TRBJ2-3, with 9 bases identical to TRBD1. Unmatched junction bases numbered 5, after V lost 8 bases and J lost 5 bases. The CDR3 covers 13 residues. The germline CDR1 and CDR2 sequences are MNHEY and SVGAGI. The CDR3 nucleotides are TGTGCCAGCGGAGGGACAGGGCTAGATACGCAGTATTTT. It is translated as CASGGTGLDTQYF.

The rearrangement uses TRBV4-1 and TRBJ2-5; maybe TRBD2 (5 bases). V dropped 4 bases and J dropped 4 bases, with 10 bases sitting between them. CDR3 length: 13 amino acids. Germline lookup yields CDR1 MGHRA and CDR2 YSYEKL. In nucleotides, the CDR3 is TGCGCCAGCAGCCCAATCGCGGGAGAGACCCAGTACTTC. This gives the protein CASSPIAGETQYF.

The chain carries TRBV4-3 and TRBJ1-4, with D perhaps TRBD1 (6 bases). Between the trimmed V and J ends, which lost 0 bases and 7 bases, there was a span of 21 bases. The CDR3 totals 18 residues. Germline V gene data show CDR1 as LGHNA and CDR2 as YSLEER. This CDR3 is CASSQDDFIGRGGEKLFF. CDR3 DNA: TGCGCCAGCAGCCAAGATGATTTTATTGGACGAGGGGGTGAAAAACTGTTTTTT.

This clone came up a few times. The chain has TRBV5-5 and TRBJ1-5, with D hard to call. Germline V gene lookup returns CDR1 SGHKS and CDR2 YYEKEE (reference sequence). The CDR3 has 13 amino acids. V lost 3 bases to trimming and J lost 0 bases, with 4 bases between them. This CDR3 is CASSSDSNQPQHF. Written as DNA, the CDR3 is TGTGCCAGCAGCTCAGATAGCAATCAGCCCCAGCATTTT. Filled out from reference TRBV5-5 and TRBJ1-5, the complete variable domain reads DAGVTQSPTHLIKTRGQQVTLRCSPISGHKSVSWYQQVLGQGPQFIFQYYEKEERGRGNFPDRFSARQFPNYSSELNVNALLLGDSALYLCASSSDSNQPQHFGDGTRLSIL.

V gene TRBV19 combines with J gene TRBJ1-4; tentative D call: TRBD1 (6 bases). The CDR3 loop spans 14 amino acids. CDR1 and CDR2 (germline): LNHDA, SQIVND (reference sequence). With 2 bases removed from V and 5 bases from J, the gap between germline ends came to 9 bases. The CDR3 loop reads CASSIRGKNEKLFF. In DNA, the CDR3 is TGTGCCAGTAGTATAAGGGGGAAAAATGAAAAACTGTTTTTT.

This chain joins TRBV10-3 and TRBJ1-4; 8 positions match TRBD1. The CDR3 runs 15 residues. CDR1 is ENHRY and CDR2 is SYGVKD in the germline V gene. Trimming cost V 0 bases and J 6 bases; bases outside gene matches: 3. For the CDR3, the DNA is TGTGCCATCAGTGAGTCGACAGGGGACCATGAAAAACTGTTTTTT. The encoded protein is CAISESTGDHEKLFF.

The chain is built from TRBV11-2 and TRBJ1-1, with 11 bases that match TRBD1. The CDR3 loop spans 16 amino acids. Germline V gene data show CDR1 as SGHAT and CDR2 as FQNNGV. With V trimmed by 5 bases and J by 4 bases, 9 bases remained unmatched. In DNA, the CDR3 is TGTGCCAGCAGCGCCGAGGACAGGGGGCATGGCACTGAAGCTTTCTTT. The encoded protein is CASSAEDRGHGTEAFF. Full variable domain (outside the CDR3, taken from reference TRBV11-2 and TRBJ1-1): EAGVAQSPRYKIIEKRQSVAFWCNPISGHATLYWYQQILGQGPKLLIQFQNNGVVDDSQLPKDRFSAERLKGVDSTLKIQPAKLEDSAVYLCASSAEDRGHGTEAFFGQGTRLTVV.

V is TRBV5-1 and J is TRBJ1-3, with D unclear. The CDR3 extends over 14 amino acids. Germline V gene data show CDR1 as SGHRS and CDR2 as YFSETQ. V gave up 6 bases and J gave up 4 bases, with 14 bases separating them. Here the CDR3 DNA reads TGCGCCAGCACCCCCGGGAGGTCGGGAAACACCATATATTTT. This encodes CASTPGRSGNTIYF.

The chain links TRBV5-6 to TRBJ2-1, with a tentative D call TRBD2 (6 bases). The germline CDR1 and CDR2 sequences are SGHDT and YYEEEE. The germline V and J ends were trimmed by 4 bases and 6 bases, with 14 bases remaining between them. The CDR3 runs 14 residues. The CDR3 DNA sequence: TGTGCCAGCAGCGAGACTAGTGTTGGCAATGAGCAGTTCTTC. Translation: CASSETSVGNEQFF.

The chain is built from TRBV4-1 and TRBJ2-3; 8 bases line up with TRBD2. V gave up 2 bases and J gave up 4 bases; unmatched junction bases: 8. The CDR3 has 16 amino acids. The germline V gene has CDR1 MGHRA and CDR2 YSYEKL. The CDR3, as DNA: TGCGCCAGCAGCCAAACGGGACTAGTCGGCGCAGATACGCAGTATTTT. It yields the protein CASSQTGLVGADTQYF.

This chain links TRBV27 with TRBJ2-1, with 7 bases fitting TRBD2. CDR1 and CDR2 (germline): MNHEY, SMNVEV (reference sequence). V shed 0 bases and J 6 bases; nucleotides not matched to a gene: 2. The CDR3 extends over 14 amino acids. CDR3 bases: TGTGCCAGCAGTTTATCGGGAGGGTTCAATGAGCAGTTCTTC. This sequence encodes CASSLSGGFNEQFF.

The chain uses TRBV21-1 and TRBJ2-2; TRBD2 is the table's D call, not checked against the DNA. TRBV21-1 is a pseudogene locus. The CDR3 has 15 amino acids. CDR3 nucleotide sequence: TGTGCCAGCCCACTAGTGGGGAAGAACACCGGGGAGCTGTTTTTT. Translating gives CASPLVGKNTGELFF.

This clone appeared once. This chain connects TRBV19 to TRBJ2-7, with D perhaps TRBD2 (6 bases). CDR3 size: 15 residues. Per the germline V gene, CDR1 is LNHDA and CDR2 is SQIVND (reference sequence). Between the trimmed V and J ends, which lost 5 bases and 0 bases, there was a span of 14 bases. CDR3 DNA: TGTGCCAGTAGTCGAGGTGGGGGGAGCTCCTACGAGCAGTACTTC. Translating gives CASSRGGGSSYEQYF. Full variable domain (missing parts from reference TRBV19 and TRBJ2-7): DGGITQSPKYLFRKEGQNVTLSCEQNLNHDAMYWYRQDPGQGLRLIYYSQIVNDFQKGDIAEGYSVSREKKESFPLTVTSAQKNPTAFYLCASSRGGGSSYEQYFGPGTRLTVT.

The V and J genes are TRBV18 and TRBJ1-1, with 8 bases aligning to TRBD1. Looked up from germline, CDR1 is KGHSH and CDR2 is LQKENI. The CDR3 runs to 17 residues. Trimming at V came to 4 bases and at J to 5 bases, leaving 15 bases not matched to a gene. The CDR3 DNA sequence: TGTGCCAGCTCACGGGAAGGGACTGGACAGGGTTGGACTGAAGCTTTCTTT. The encoded protein is CASSREGTGQGWTEAFF.

The chain links TRBV5-5 to TRBJ2-3, with D possibly TRBD1 on 5 matching bases. Per the germline V gene, CDR1 is SGHKS and CDR2 is YYEKEE (reference sequence). This CDR3 is 16 amino acids long. V lost 4 bases and J lost 0, with 15 bases in between. The CDR3 region is CASSLMTVTSTDTQYF. The CDR3 coding sequence is TGTGCCAGCAGCCTGATGACAGTAACTAGCACAGATACGCAGTATTTT.

The chain is built from TRBV25-1 and TRBJ1-4; possible D gene TRBD1, 5 bases. The germline V and J ends were trimmed by 6 bases and 2 bases, with 13 bases remaining between them. The CDR3 contains 15 residues. The V gene's germline CDR1 is MGHDK and CDR2 SYGVNS. In nucleotides, the CDR3 is TGTGCCAGCAGCGGGGGGATTTTGACTAATGAAAAACTGTTTTTT. It is translated as CASSGGILTNEKLFF.

The rearrangement uses TRBV5-1 and TRBJ1-2, with 8 bases that match TRBD1. The CDR3 totals 14 residues. From germline, CDR1 is SGHRS and CDR2 YFSETQ. Germline trimming cut 0 bases from V and 8 bases from J; bases unmatched to any gene: 6. CDR3 DNA: TGCGCCAGCAGCTTGGGGCAGGGGGCTGGAGGCTACACCTTC. Residues: CASSLGQGAGGYTF.

The genes are TRBV28 and TRBJ2-3, with TRBD1 matching 10 bases. Germline V gene sequence: CDR1 MDHEN, CDR2 SYDVKM. This CDR3 is built from 16 residues. J gave up 5 bases and V 1 base, and 6 bases lay outside the gene matches. CDR3 protein: CASSLSGQGGVDTQYF. CDR3 bases: TGTGCCAGCAGTTTATCTGGACAGGGGGGGGTAGATACGCAGTATTTT. Together with reference TRBV28 and TRBJ2-3, the CDR3 gives the full variable domain: DVKVTQSSRYLVKRTGEKVFLECVQDMDHENMFWYRQDPGLGLRLIYFSYDVKMKEKGDIPEGYSVSREKKERFSLILESASTNQTSMYLCASSLSGQGGVDTQYFGPGTRLTVL.